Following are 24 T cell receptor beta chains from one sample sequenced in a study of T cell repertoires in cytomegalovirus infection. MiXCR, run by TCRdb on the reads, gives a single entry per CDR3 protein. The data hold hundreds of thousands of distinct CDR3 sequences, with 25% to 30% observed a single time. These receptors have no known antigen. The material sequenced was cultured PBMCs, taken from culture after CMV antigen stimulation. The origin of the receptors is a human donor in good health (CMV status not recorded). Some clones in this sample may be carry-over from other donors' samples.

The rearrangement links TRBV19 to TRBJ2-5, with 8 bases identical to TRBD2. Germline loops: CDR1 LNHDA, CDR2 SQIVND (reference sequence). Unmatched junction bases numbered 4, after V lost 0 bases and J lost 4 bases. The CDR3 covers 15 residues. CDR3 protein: CASSIDREGRETQYF. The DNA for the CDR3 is TGTGCCAGTAGTATAGATCGGGAGGGCCGAGAGACCCAGTACTTC.

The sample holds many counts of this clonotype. CDR3 region: CASSPSLGGSTEAFF. Written as DNA, the CDR3 is TGTGCCAGCAGCCCCTCCCTGGGGGGAAGCACTGAAGCTTTCTTT. This rearrangement joins TRBV7-2 to TRBJ1-1, with TRBD1 as a possible D gene (5 bases). This CDR3 region has 15 residues. Germline V gene sequence: CDR1 SGHTA, CDR2 FQGNSA. With 5 bases removed from V and 4 bases from J, the gap between germline ends came to 17 bases. Together with reference TRBV7-2 and TRBJ1-1, the CDR3 gives the full variable domain: GAGVSQSPSNKVTEKGKDVELRCDPISGHTALYWYRQSLGQGLEFLIYFQGNSAPDKSGLPSDRFSAERTGGSVSTLTIQRTQQEDSAVYLCASSPSLGGSTEAFFGQGTRLTVV.

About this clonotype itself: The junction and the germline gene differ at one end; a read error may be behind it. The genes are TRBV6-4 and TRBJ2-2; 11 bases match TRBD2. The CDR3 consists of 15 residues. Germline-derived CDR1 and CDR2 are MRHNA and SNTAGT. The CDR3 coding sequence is TGTGCCAGCAGTGAGACTAGCGGGAACGCCGGGGAGCTGTTTTTT. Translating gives CASSETSGNAGELFF.

This CDR3 is CASSYSRSTNQPQHF. The DNA for the CDR3 is TGTGCCAGCAGTTACTCGCGCTCGACAAATCAGCCCCAGCATTTT. The chain couples TRBV6-6 to TRBJ1-5; D is uncertain. The CDR3 covers 15 residues. CDR1 MNHNY and CDR2 SVGAGI come from the germline V gene (reference sequence). Trimming shortened V by 0 bases and J by 4 bases, and 10 bases separated the two germline ends.

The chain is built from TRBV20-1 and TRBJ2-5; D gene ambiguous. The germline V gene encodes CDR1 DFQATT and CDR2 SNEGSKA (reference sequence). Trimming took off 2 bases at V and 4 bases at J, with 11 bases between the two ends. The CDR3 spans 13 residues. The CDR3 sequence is CSARSPPTETQYF. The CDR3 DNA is TGCAGTGCTAGATCCCCCCCCACAGAGACCCAGTACTTC.

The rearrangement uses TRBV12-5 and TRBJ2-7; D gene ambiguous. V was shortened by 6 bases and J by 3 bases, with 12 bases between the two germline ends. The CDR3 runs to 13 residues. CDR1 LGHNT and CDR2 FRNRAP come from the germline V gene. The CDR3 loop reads CASGPAANYEQYF. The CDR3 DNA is TGTGCTAGTGGCCCCGCGGCGAACTACGAGCAGTACTTC. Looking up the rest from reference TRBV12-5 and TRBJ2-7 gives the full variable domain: DARVTQTPRHKVTEMGQEVTMRCQPILGHNTVFWYRQTMMQGLELLAYFRNRAPLDDSGMPKDRFSAEMPDATLATLKIQPSEPRDSAVYFCASGPAANYEQYFGPGTRLTVT.

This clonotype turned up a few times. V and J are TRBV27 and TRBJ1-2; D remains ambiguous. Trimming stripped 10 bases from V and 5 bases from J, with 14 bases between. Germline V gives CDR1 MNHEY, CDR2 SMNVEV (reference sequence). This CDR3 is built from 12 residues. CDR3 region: CATGVFSYGYTF. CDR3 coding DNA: TGTGCCACCGGGGTGTTTAGTTATGGCTACACCTTC.

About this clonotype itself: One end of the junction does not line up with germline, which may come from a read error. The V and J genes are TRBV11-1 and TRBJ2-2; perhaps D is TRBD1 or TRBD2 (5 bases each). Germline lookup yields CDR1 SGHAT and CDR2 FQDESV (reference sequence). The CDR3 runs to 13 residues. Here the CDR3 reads CASSLAVTGALFF. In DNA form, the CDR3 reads TGTGCCAGCAGCTTAGCGGTGACCGGGGCGCTGTTTTTT.

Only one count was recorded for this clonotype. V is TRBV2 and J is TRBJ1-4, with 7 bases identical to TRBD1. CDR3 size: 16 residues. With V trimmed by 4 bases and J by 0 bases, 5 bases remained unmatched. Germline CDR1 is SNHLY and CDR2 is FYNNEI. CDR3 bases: TGTGCCAGCAGTGTTTGGGACAGCCCAACTAATGAAAAACTGTTTTTT. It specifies CASSVWDSPTNEKLFF. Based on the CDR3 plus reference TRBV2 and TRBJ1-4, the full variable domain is EPEVTQTPSHQVTQMGQEVILRCVPISNHLYFYWYRQILGQKVEFLVSFYNNEISEKSEIFDDQFSVERPDGSNFTLKIRSTKLEDSAMYFCASSVWDSPTNEKLFFGSGTQLSVL.

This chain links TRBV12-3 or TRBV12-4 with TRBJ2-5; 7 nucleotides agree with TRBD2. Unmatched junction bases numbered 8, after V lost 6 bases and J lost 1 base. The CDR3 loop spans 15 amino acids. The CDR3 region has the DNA TGTGCCAGCAGCCCGACTACTAGCGCCCAAGAGACCCAGTACTTC. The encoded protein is CASSPTTSAQETQYF.

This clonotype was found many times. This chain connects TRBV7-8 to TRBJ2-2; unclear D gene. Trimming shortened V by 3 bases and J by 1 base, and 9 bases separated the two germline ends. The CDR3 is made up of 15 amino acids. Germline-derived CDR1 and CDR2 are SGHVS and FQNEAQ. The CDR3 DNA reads TGTGCCAGCAGCTTTATCGAGCAGAACACCGGGGAGCTGTTTTTT. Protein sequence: CASSFIEQNTGELFF.

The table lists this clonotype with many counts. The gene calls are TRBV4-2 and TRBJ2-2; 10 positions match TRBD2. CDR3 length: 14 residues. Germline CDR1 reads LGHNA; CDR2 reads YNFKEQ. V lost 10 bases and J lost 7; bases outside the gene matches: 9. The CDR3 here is CATEEREGLGELFF. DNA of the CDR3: TGTGCCACGGAAGAGCGGGAGGGCCTCGGGGAGCTGTTTTTT.

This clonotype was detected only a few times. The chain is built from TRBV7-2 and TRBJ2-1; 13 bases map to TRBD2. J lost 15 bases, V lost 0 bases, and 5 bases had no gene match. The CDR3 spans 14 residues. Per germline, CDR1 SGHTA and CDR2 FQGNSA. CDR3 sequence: CASSLAGTSGIGFF. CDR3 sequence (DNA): TGTGCCAGCAGCTTAGCCGGGACTAGCGGGATAGGGTTCTTC.

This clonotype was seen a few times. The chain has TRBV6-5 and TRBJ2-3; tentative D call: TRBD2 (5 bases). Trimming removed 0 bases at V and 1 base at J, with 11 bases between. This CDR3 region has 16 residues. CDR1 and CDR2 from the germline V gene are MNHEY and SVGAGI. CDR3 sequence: CASSYSRREGTDTQYF. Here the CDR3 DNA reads TGTGCCAGCAGTTACTCGAGACGGGAAGGCACAGATACGCAGTATTTT.

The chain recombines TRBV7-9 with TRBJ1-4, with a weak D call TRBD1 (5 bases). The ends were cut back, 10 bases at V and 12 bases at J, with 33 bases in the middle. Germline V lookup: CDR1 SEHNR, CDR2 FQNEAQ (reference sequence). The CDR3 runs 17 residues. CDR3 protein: CAIITGQNVGYERELFF. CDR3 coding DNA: TGTGCCATTATAACGGGGCAAAATGTCGGATATGAAAGGGAACTGTTTTTT. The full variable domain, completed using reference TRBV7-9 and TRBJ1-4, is DTGVSQNPRHKITKRGQNVTFRCDPISEHNRLYWYRQTLGQGPEFLTYFQNEAQLEKSRLLSDRFSAERPKGSFSTLEIQRTEQGDSAMYLCAIITGQNVGYERELFFGSGTQLSVL.

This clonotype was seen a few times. For the CDR3, the DNA is TGTGCCAGTAGTATTGTAGGAGGGAGGAGCGATGAGCAGTTCTTC. The encoded protein is CASSIVGGRSDEQFF. This chain uses TRBV19 with TRBJ2-1; possibly TRBD2 for D (6 bases). Germline CDR1 is LNHDA and CDR2 is SQIVND (reference sequence). V gave up 3 bases and J gave up 8 bases, with 17 bases separating them. The CDR3 sequence is 15 residues long.

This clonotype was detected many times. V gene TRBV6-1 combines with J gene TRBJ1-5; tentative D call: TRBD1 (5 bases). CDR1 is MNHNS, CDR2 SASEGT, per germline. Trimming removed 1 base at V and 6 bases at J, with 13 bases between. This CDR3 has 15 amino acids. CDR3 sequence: CASSEVTGGRQPQHF. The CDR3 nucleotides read TGTGCCAGCAGTGAAGTTACGGGGGGTCGTCAGCCCCAGCATTTT.

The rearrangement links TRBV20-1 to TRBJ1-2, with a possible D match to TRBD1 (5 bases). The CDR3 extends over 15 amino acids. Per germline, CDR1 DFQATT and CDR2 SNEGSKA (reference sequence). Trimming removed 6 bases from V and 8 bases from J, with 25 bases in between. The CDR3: CSARDPWGEYVGYTF. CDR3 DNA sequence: TGCAGTGCCAGGGACCCTTGGGGTGAATATGTCGGCTACACCTTC.

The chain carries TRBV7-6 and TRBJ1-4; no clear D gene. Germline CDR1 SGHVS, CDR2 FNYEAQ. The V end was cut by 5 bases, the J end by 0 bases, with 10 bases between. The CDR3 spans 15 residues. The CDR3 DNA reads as TGTGCCAGCAGCATCCGGCCCGCAACTAATGAAAAACTGTTTTTT. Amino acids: CASSIRPATNEKLFF.

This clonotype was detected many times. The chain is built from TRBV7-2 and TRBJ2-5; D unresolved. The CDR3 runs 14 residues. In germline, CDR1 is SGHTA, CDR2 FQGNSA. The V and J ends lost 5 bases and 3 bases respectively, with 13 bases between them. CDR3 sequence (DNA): TGTGCCAGCAGCAGGCTGCAAGGGAAAGAGACCCAGTACTTC. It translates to CASSRLQGKETQYF. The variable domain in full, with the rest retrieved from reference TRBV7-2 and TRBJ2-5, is GAGVSQSPSNKVTEKGKDVELRCDPISGHTALYWYRQSLGQGLEFLIYFQGNSAPDKSGLPSDRFSAERTGGSVSTLTIQRTQQEDSAVYLCASSRLQGKETQYFGPGTRLLVL.

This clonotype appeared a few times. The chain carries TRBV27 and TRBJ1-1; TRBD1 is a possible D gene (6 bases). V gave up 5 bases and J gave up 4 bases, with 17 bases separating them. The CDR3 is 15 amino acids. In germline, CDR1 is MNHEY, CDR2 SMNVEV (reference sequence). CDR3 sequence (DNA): TGTGCCAGCAGTCCTCAGGGGCGTCTTGGCACTGAAGCTTTCTTT. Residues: CASSPQGRLGTEAFF.

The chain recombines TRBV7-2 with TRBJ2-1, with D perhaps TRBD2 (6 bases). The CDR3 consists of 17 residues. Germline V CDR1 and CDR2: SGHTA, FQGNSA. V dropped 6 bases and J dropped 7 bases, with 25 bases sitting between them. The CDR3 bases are TGTGCCAGCAGGGGGGGAGTTTTTCCGGGAGAAGGAAATGAGCAGTTCTTC. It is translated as CASRGGVFPGEGNEQFF.

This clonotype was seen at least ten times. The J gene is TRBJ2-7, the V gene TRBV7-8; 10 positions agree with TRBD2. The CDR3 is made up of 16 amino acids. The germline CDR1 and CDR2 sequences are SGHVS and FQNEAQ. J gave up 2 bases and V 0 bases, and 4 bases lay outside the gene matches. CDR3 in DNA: TGTGCCAGCAGCTTAGCCTGGACTAGCGGTACCTACGAGCAGTACTTC. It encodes CASSLAWTSGTYEQYF.

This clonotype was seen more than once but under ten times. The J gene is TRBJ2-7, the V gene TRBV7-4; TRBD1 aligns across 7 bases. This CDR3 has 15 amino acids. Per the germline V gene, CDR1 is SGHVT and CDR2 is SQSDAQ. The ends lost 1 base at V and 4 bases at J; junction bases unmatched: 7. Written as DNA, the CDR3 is TGTGCCAGCAGCTTAGAGGGGGCTCCTCTGTACGAGCAGTACTTC. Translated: CASSLEGAPLYEQYF.